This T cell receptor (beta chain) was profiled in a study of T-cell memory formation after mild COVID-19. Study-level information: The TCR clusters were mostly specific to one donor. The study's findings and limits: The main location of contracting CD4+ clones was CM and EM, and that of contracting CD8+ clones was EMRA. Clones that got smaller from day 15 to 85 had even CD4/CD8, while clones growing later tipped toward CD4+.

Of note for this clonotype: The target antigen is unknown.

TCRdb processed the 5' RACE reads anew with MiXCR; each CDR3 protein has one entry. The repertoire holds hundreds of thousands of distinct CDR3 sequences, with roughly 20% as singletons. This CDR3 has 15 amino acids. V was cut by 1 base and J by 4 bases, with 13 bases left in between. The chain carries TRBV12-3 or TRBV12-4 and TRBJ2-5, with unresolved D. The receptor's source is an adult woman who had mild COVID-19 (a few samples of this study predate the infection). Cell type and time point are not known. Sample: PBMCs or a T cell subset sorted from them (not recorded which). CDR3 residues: CASSLGSPVGETQYF. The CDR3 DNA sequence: TGTGCCAGCAGTTTAGGGAGCCCGGTGGGAGAGACCCAGTACTTC.